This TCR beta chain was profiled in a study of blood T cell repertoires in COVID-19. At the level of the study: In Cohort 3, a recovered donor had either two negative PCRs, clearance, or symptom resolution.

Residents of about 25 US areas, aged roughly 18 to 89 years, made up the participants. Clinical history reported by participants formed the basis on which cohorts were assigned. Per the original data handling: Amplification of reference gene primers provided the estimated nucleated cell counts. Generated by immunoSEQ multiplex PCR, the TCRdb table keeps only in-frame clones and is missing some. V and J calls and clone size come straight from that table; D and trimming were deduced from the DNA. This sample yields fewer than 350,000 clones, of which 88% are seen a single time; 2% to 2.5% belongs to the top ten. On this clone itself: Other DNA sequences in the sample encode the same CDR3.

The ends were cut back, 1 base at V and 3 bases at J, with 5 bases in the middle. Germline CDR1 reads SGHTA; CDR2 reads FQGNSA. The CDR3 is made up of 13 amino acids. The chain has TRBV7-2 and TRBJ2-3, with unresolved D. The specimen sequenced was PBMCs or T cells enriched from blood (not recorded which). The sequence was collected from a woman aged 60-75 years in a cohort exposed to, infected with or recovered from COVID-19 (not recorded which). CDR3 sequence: CASSLGRTDTQYF. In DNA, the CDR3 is TGTGCCAGCAGCTTAGGCAGAACAGATACGCAGTATTTT.